This T cell receptor (beta chain) derives from a study of patients and donors after allogeneic stem cell transplantation. CDR1 MDHEN and CDR2 SYDVKM come from the germline V gene. The CDR3 has 14 residues. V trimming: 6 bases; J trimming: 11 bases; junction bases outside the gene matches: 13. This clonotype was counted only a few times. TCRdb called the RT-PCR reads again in MiXCR, with one record for every CDR3 protein. This sample has about 230,000 distinct CDR3 sequences, with 13% to 15% found just once. What was sequenced was blood, either unsorted or a sorted T cell fraction (not recorded which). V usage is TRBV28 and J usage is TRBJ1-2; 9 nucleotides agree with TRBD1. This sequence was found in a human donor who was either an allogeneic HSCT recipient or a stem cell or donor lymphocyte infusion donor (not recorded which). It is not recorded whose cells these are; they may come from a transplant donor. The CDR3 DNA reads TGTGCCAGCAGAACATCGGGACAGGGTTTCCCGTACACCTTC. Encoded protein: CASRTSGQGFPYTF.